Presented here are 18 T cell receptor beta chains from one specimen sequenced in a study of OX40 agonist ivuxolimab in advanced cancers. TCRdb's table, derived via immunoSEQ multiplex PCR, lists solely in-frame clones and lacks some. The table records approximately 78,000 clones, about 85% of them present only once. This specimen consisted of CD4+ or CD8+ T cells sorted from blood, obtained in a trial of the OX40 agonist ivuxolimab. These receptors originate from an adult with an advanced solid tumor such as melanoma, head and neck, liver or kidney cancer.

This sequence joins TRBV5-6 and TRBJ2-5; D possibly corresponds to TRBD2 (5 bases). This CDR3 comprises 13 residues. V gave up 7 bases and J gave up 7 bases, with 17 bases separating them. CDR1 is SGHDT, CDR2 YYEEEE, per germline. The CDR3 loop reads CASEGQTHGTQYF. The CDR3 DNA reads TGTGCCAGCGAGGGCCAGACTCATGGGACCCAGTACTTC.

CDR3 bases: TGTGCCAGCAGTTTACGAGAGTCCCCCGCGGGGTCACATCAGCCCCAGCATTTT. Translating gives CASSLRESPAGSHQPQHF. The chain joins TRBV27 to TRBJ1-5; D gene unclear. The CDR3 has 18 amino acids. Trimming took off 2 bases at V and 5 bases at J, with 22 bases between the two ends. The V gene's germline CDR1 is MNHEY and CDR2 SMNVEV (reference sequence).

The chain joins TRBV6-1 to TRBJ1-5; D not resolved. Trimming took off 11 bases at V and 0 bases at J, with 17 bases between the two ends. CDR3 size: 15 residues. Germline loops: CDR1 MNHNS, CDR2 SASEGT. Here the CDR3 reads CAARVRPYSNQPQHF. The CDR3 DNA reads as TGTGCCGCTCGGGTAAGGCCTTATAGCAATCAGCCCCAGCATTTT.

V is TRBV5-1 and J is TRBJ2-5, with 11 bases aligning to TRBD1. Trimming removed 3 bases from V and 6 bases from J; junction bases left unmatched: 4. The germline gives CDR1 SGHRS, CDR2 YFSETQ. This CDR3 contains 14 residues. The CDR3 nucleotides are TGCGCCAGCAGCTCCGGGACAGGGGGACAGACCCAGTACTTC. It is translated as CASSSGTGGQTQYF.

This chain joins TRBV11-3 and TRBJ2-2; TRBD1 matches at 10 bases. This CDR3 region has 16 residues. Looked up from germline, CDR1 is SGHNT and CDR2 is YENEEA. The V gene end was trimmed by 5 bases and the J gene end by 7 bases; junction bases not matched to a gene: 10. The CDR3 loop reads CASSLTGTGVIGELFF. CDR3 in DNA: TGTGCCAGCAGCCTAACCGGGACAGGGGTGATCGGGGAGCTGTTTTTT. The full variable domain, rest sourced from reference TRBV11-3 and TRBJ2-2, is EAGVVQSPRYKIIEKKQPVAFWCNPISGHNTLYWYLQNLGQGPELLIRYENEEAVDDSQLPKDRFSAERLKGVDSTLKIQPAELGDSAVYLCASSLTGTGVIGELFFGEGSRLTVL.

V usage is TRBV28 and J usage is TRBJ1-1; unclear D gene. Germline values: CDR1 MDHEN, CDR2 SYDVKM. This CDR3 contains 13 residues. Between the trimmed V and J ends, which lost 2 bases and 7 bases, there was a span of 11 bases. CDR3 residues: CASSLPSKGEAFF. CDR3 bases: TGTGCCAGCAGTTTACCGTCGAAGGGTGAAGCTTTCTTT.

The V call is TRBV28, the J call TRBJ1-1; D remains ambiguous. Trimming removed 10 bases at V and 5 bases at J, with 20 bases between. This CDR3 comprises 14 residues. Germline CDR1 is MDHEN and CDR2 is SYDVKM. CDR3: CATLGRKWWTEAFF. CDR3 nucleotides: TGTGCCACCCTTGGTAGAAAATGGTGGACTGAAGCTTTCTTT.

The chain combines TRBV2 with TRBJ2-3, with D perhaps TRBD2 (6 bases). CDR1 is SNHLY, CDR2 FYNNEI, per germline. The germline V and J ends were trimmed by 6 bases and 2 bases, with 12 bases remaining between them. The CDR3 is 14 residues long. CDR3 region: CASSIRDFTDTQYF. The DNA of the CDR3 is TGTGCCAGCAGCATTAGGGACTTCACAGATACGCAGTATTTT.

The chain couples TRBV11-3 to TRBJ2-3; 12 bases are a match to TRBD2. Germline V gene sequence: CDR1 SGHNT, CDR2 YENEEA. J was trimmed by 5 bases and V by 5 bases; bases with no gene match: 2. The CDR3 runs to 14 residues. This CDR3 reads CASSRLAGEDTQYF. The CDR3, as DNA: TGTGCCAGCAGCAGACTAGCGGGAGAAGATACGCAGTATTTT.

The chain carries TRBV4-2 and TRBJ2-2, with D unclear. This CDR3 has 14 residues. Trimming took 6 bases from V and 2 from J, leaving 10 bases between them. Germline values: CDR1 LGHNA, CDR2 YNFKEQ. This CDR3 is CASSPRLNTGELFF. The CDR3, as DNA: TGTGCCAGCAGTCCCCGCTTAAACACCGGGGAGCTGTTTTTT.

The chain combines TRBV28 with TRBJ1-2; the D is unclear. The length of the CDR3 is 15 residues. Trimming took 3 bases from V and 4 from J, leaving 15 bases between them. CDR1 and CDR2 (germline): MDHEN, SYDVKM. The CDR3 loop reads CASSFRQAPLYGYTF. DNA of the CDR3: TGTGCCAGCAGTTTCCGGCAGGCTCCCCTCTATGGCTACACCTTC.

The chain couples TRBV27 to TRBJ2-7, with 12 bases lining up with TRBD2. V shed 0 bases, J shed 4 bases, and the junction held 4 bases outside the gene matches. From germline, CDR1 is MNHEY and CDR2 SMNVEV (reference sequence). The CDR3 length is 16 residues. CDR3 amino acids: CASSLSVGTSGYEQYF. The CDR3 DNA follows: TGTGCCAGCAGTTTATCGGTCGGGACTAGCGGGTACGAGCAGTACTTC.

CDR3: CASSATGSNSIQYF. In DNA form, the CDR3 reads TGCGCCAGCAGCGCGACCGGGAGTAACTCCATTCAGTACTTC. The rearrangement joins TRBV5-1 to TRBJ2-4, with D possibly matching TRBD2 (6 bases). V gave up 4 bases and J gave up 9 bases, with 17 bases separating them. CDR1 is SGHRS and CDR2 is YFSETQ in the germline V gene. The CDR3 has 14 amino acids.

V gene TRBV19 combines with J gene TRBJ2-1, with TRBD2 matching 9 bases. This CDR3 spans 14 amino acids. The germline V gene has CDR1 LNHDA and CDR2 SQIVND (reference sequence). The junction had 2 bases not matched to a gene; V was cut back by 4 bases and J by 4 bases. The CDR3: CASSTLAGYNEQFF. The DNA of the CDR3 is TGTGCCAGTAGTACTCTAGCGGGATACAATGAGCAGTTCTTC.

This clone occurred a few times. CDR3 nucleotide sequence: TGCGCCAGCAGCTTGGGGCTAGCGGGAGCTGATACGCAGTATTTT. It specifies CASSLGLAGADTQYF. The chain carries TRBV5-1 and TRBJ2-3; 10 bases are shared with TRBD2. J gave up 6 bases and V 0 bases, and 4 bases lay outside the gene matches. This CDR3 has 15 residues. Germline CDR1 and CDR2: SGHRS and YFSETQ. Variable domain in full (rest from reference TRBV5-1 and TRBJ2-3): KAGVTQTPRYLIKTRGQQVTLSCSPISGHRSVSWYQQTPGQGLQFLFEYFSETQRNKGNFPGRFSGRQFSNSRSEMNVSTLELGDSALYLCASSLGLAGADTQYFGPGTRLTVL.

Comments on this clone: This CDR3 is also generated by other DNA sequences in the sample. The rearrangement links TRBV7-2 to TRBJ2-3, with D possibly matching TRBD2 (7 bases). Trimming stripped 5 bases from V and 4 bases from J, with 10 bases between. From germline, CDR1 is SGHTA and CDR2 FQGNSA. The CDR3 loop spans 13 amino acids. CDR3 sequence: CASSPGGADTQYF. The CDR3 coding sequence is TGTGCCAGCAGCCCGGGGGGCGCAGATACGCAGTATTTT. Drawing the rest from reference TRBV7-2 and TRBJ2-3, the complete variable domain is GAGVSQSPSNKVTEKGKDVELRCDPISGHTALYWYRQSLGQGLEFLIYFQGNSAPDKSGLPSDRFSAERTGGSVSTLTIQRTQQEDSAVYLCASSPGGADTQYFGPGTRLTVL.

The CDR3: CASSMKGNRQGVGNQPQHF. CDR3 DNA sequence: TGTGCCAGTAGTATGAAGGGGAATCGACAGGGGGTCGGCAATCAGCCCCAGCATTTT. The chain recombines TRBV19 with TRBJ1-5, with TRBD1 matching over 9 bases. V lost 3 bases and J lost 2; bases outside the gene matches: 14. This CDR3 is 19 amino acids long. The germline V gene encodes CDR1 LNHDA and CDR2 SQIVND (reference sequence). Full variable domain (outside the CDR3, taken from reference TRBV19 and TRBJ1-5): DGGITQSPKYLFRKEGQNVTLSCEQNLNHDAMYWYRQDPGQGLRLIYYSQIVNDFQKGDIAEGYSVSREKKESFPLTVTSAQKNPTAFYLCASSMKGNRQGVGNQPQHFGDGTRLSIL.

The chain employs TRBV9 and TRBJ2-2; no definite D call. The V end lost 4 bases, the J end lost 0 bases, and 10 bases lay between the germline ends. The CDR3 extends over 15 amino acids. Germline V gene sequence: CDR1 SGDLS, CDR2 YYNGEE. The CDR3 spells CASSSSPSNTGELFF. In DNA, the CDR3 is TGTGCCAGCAGCTCCTCCCCCTCGAACACCGGGGAGCTGTTTTTT.